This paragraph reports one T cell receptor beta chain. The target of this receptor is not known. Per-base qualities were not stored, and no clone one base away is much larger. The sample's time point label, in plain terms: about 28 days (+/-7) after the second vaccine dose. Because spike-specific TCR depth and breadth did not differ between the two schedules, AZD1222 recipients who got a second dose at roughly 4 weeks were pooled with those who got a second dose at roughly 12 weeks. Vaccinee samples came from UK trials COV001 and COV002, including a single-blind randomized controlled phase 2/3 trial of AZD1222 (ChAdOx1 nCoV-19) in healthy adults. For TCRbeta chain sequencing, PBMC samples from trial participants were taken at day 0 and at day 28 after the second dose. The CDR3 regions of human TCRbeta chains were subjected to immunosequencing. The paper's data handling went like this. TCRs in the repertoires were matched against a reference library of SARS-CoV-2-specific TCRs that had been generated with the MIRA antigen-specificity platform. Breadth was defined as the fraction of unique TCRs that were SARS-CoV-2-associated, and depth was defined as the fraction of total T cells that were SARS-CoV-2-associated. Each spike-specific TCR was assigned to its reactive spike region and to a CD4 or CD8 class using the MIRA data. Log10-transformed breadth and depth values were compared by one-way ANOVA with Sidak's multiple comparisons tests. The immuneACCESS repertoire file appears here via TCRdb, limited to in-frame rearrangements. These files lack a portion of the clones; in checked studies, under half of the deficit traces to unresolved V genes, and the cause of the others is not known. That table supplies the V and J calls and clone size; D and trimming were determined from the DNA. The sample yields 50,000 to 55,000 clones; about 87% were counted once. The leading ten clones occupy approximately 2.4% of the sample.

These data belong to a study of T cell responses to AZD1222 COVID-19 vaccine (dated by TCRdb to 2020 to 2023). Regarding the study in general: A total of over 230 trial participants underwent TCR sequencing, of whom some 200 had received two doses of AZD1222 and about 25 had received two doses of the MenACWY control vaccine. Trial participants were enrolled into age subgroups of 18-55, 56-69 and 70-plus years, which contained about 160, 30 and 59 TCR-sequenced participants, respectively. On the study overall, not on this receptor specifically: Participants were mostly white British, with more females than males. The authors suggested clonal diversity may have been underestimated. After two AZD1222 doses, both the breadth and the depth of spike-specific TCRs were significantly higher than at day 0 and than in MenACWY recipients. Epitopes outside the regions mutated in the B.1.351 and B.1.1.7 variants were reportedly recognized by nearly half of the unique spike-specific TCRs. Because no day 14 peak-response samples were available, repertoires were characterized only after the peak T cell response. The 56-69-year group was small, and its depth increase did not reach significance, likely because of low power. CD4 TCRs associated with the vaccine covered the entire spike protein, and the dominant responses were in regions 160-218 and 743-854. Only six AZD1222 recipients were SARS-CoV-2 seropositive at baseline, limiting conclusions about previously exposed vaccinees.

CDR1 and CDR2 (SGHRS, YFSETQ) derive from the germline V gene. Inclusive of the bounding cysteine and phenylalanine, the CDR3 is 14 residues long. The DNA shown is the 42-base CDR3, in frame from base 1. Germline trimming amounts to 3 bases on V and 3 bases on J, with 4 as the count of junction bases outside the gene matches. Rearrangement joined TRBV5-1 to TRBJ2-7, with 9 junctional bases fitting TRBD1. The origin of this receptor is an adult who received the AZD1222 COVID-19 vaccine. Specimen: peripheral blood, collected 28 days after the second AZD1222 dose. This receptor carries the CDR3 CASSSTTGGYEQYF. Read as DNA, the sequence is TGCGCCAGCAGCTCCACGACAGGGGGCTACGAGCAGTACTTC.